The source of this TCR beta chain is a study of CD8+ T cells in alopecia areata. Sorting of CD4+ cells into CD25+CD127- cells (for roughly 5 patients) was performed. Whole-study results and caveats: Affected lesional scalp, above all in alopecia totalis/universalis, was more clonal than normal scalp.

Notes on this clone: The antigen is not known.

Extracted RNA was reverse transcribed, and the resulting cDNA served as sequencing template. Sequencing used immunoSEQ multiplex PCR; TCRdb keeps in-frame clones, though not all of them. This table holds some 14,000 clones, 45% to 65% found once. Germline V gene sequence: CDR1 SGHRS, CDR2 YFSETQ. Trimming took off 5 bases at V and 8 bases at J, with 13 bases between the two ends. The CDR3 consists of 13 residues. Sequencing input: CD4+ Tregs sorted from blood. V usage is TRBV5-1 and J usage is TRBJ1-4, with D perhaps matching TRBD1 (6 bases). This clonotype was obtained from a human donor with alopecia areata. The CDR3 sequence is CASRVGGSEKLFF. CDR3 nucleotides: TGCGCCAGCAGGGTGGGGGGCAGCGAAAAACTGTTTTTT.